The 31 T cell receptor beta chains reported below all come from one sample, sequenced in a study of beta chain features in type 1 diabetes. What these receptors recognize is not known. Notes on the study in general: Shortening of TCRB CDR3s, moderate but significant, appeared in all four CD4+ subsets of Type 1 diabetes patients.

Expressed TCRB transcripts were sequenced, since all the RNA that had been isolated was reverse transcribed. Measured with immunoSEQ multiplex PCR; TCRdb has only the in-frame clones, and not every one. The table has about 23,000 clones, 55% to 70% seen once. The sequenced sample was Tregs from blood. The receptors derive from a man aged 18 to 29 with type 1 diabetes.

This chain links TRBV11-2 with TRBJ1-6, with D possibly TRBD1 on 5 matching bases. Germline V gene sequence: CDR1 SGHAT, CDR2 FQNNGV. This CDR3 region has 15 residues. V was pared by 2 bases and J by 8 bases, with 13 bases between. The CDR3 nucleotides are TGTGCCAGCAGCTTACATGGGACGGGGGATTCACCCCTCCACTTT. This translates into CASSLHGTGDSPLHF.

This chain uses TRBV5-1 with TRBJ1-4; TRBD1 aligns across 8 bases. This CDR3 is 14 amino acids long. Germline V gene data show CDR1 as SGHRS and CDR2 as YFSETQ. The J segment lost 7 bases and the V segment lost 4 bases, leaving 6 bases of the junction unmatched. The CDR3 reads CASSGQGAGEKLFF. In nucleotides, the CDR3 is TGCGCCAGCAGCGGGCAGGGGGCCGGTGAAAAACTGTTTTTT.

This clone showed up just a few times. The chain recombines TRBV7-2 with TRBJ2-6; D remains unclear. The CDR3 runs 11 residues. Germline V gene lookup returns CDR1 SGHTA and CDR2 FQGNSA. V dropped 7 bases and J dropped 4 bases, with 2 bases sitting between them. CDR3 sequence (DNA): TGTGCCAGCACGGGGGCCAACGTCCTGACTTTC. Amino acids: CASTGANVLTF.

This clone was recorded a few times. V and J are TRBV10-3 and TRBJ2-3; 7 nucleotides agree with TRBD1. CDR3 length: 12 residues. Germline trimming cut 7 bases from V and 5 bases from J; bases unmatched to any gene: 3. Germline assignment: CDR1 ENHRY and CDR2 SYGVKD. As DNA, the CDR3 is TGTGCCATCATACGACAGGGAGATACGCAGTATTTT. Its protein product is CAIIRQGDTQYF.

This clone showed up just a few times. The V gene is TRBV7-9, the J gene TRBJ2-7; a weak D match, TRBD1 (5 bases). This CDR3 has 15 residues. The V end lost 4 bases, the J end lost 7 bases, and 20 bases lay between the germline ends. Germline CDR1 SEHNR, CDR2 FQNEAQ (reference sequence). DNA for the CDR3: TGTGCCAGCAGCTCGCCCCTGCCCTATCAGGGAGAGCAGTACTTC. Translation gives CASSSPLPYQGEQYF. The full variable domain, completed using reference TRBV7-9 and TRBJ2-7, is DTGVSQNPRHKITKRGQNVTFRCDPISEHNRLYWYRQTLGQGPEFLTYFQNEAQLEKSRLLSDRFSAERPKGSFSTLEIQRTEQGDSAMYLCASSSPLPYQGEQYFGPGTRLTVT.

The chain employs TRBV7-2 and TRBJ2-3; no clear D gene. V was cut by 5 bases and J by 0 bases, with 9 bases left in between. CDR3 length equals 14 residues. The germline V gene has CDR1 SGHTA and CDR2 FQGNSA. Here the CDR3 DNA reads TGTGCCAGCAGCCCTGCGACTAGCACAGATACGCAGTATTTT. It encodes CASSPATSTDTQYF. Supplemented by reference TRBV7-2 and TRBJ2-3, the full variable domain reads GAGVSQSPSNKVTEKGKDVELRCDPISGHTALYWYRQSLGQGLEFLIYFQGNSAPDKSGLPSDRFSAERTGGSVSTLTIQRTQQEDSAVYLCASSPATSTDTQYFGPGTRLTVL.

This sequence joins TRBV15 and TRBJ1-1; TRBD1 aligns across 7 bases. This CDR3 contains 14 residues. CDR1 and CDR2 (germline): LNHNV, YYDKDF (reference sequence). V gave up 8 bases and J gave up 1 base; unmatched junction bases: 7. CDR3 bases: TGTGCCACCGGGAGAAGACAGGGGAACACTGAAGCTTTCTTT. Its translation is CATGRRQGNTEAFF.

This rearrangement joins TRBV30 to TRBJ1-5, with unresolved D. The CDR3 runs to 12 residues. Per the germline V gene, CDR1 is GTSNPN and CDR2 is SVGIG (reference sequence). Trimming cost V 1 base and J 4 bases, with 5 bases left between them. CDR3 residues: CAWSGANQPQHF. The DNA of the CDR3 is TGTGCCTGGAGTGGTGCGAATCAGCCCCAGCATTTT.

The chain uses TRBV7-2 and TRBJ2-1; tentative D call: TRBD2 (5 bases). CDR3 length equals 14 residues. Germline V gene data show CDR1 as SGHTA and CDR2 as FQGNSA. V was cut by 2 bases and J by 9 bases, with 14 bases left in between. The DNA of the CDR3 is TGTGCCAGCAGCTTAAACGGGGTCTTGGGTGAGCAGTTCTTC. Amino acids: CASSLNGVLGEQFF.

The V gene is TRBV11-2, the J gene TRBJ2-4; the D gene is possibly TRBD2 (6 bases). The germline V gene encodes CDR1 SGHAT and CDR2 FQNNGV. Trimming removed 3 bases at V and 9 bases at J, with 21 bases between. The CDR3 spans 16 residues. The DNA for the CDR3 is TGTGCCAGCAGCTTGGCCGGTTCGGGGGATCGGGGCATTCAGTACTTC. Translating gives CASSLAGSGDRGIQYF.

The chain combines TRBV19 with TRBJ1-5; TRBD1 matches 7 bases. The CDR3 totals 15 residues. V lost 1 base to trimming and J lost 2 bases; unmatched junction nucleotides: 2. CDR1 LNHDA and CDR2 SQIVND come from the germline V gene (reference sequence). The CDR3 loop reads CASSIVDRGNQPQHF. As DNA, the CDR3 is TGTGCCAGTAGTATAGTCGACAGGGGCAATCAGCCCCAGCATTTT.

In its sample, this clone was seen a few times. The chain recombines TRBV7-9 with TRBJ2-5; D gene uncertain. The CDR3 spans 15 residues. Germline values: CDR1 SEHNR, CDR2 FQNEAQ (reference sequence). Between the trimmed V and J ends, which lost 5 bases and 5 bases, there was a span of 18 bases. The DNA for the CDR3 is TGTGCCAGCAGCGCGGATCGTTTTTCGGTGGAGACCCAGTACTTC. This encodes CASSADRFSVETQYF.

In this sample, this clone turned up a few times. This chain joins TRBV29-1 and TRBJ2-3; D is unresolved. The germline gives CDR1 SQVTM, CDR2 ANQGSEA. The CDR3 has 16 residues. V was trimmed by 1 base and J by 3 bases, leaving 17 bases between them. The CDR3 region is CSVEVELGMRTDTQYF. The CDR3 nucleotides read TGCAGCGTTGAAGTTGAGTTGGGTATGAGGACAGATACGCAGTATTTT.

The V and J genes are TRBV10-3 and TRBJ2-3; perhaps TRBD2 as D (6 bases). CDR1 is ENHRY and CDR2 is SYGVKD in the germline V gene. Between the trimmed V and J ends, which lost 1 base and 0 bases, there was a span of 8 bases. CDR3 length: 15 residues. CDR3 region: CAISEYSGSTDTQYF. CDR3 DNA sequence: TGTGCCATCAGTGAGTACAGCGGGAGCACAGATACGCAGTATTTT.

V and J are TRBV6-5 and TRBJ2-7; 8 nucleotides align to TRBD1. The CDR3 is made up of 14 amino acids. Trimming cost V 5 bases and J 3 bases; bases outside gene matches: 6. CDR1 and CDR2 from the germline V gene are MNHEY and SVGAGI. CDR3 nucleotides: TGTGCCAGCAGTCGAACTGGACAGGGCTACGAGCAGTACTTC. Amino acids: CASSRTGQGYEQYF.

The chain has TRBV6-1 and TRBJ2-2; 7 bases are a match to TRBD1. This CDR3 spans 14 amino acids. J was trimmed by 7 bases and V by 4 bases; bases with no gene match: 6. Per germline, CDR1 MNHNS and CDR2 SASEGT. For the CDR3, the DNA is TGTGCCAGCAGTGGCCAGTACAGGGGCGGGGAGCTGTTTTTT. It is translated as CASSGQYRGGELFF.

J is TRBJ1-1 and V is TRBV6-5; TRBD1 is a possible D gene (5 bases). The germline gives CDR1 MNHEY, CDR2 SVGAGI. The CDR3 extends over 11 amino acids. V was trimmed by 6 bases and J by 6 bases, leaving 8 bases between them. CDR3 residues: CASRQGAEAFF. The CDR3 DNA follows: TGTGCCAGCAGACAAGGGGCTGAAGCTTTCTTT.

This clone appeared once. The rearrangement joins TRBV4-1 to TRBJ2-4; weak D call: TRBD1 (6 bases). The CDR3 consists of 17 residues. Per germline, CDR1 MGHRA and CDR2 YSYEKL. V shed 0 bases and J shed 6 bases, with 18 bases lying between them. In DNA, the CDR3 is TGCGCCAGCAGCCAAGACGTGGGCCGACAGGCTACAAACATTCAGTACTTC. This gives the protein CASSQDVGRQATNIQYF.

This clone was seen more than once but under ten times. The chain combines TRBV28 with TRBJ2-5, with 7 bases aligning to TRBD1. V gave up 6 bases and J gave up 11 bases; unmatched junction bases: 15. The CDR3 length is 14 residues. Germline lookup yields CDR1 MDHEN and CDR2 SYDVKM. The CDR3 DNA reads TGTGCCAGCAGCCCACACCGCACAGGGGCTCTTCAGTACTTC. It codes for CASSPHRTGALQYF.

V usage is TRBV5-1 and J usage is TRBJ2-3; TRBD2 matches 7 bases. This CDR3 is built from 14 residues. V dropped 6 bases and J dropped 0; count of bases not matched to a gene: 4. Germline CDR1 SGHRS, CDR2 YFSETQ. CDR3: CASTAGESTDTQYF. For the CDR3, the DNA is TGCGCCAGCACGGCGGGAGAGAGCACAGATACGCAGTATTTT.

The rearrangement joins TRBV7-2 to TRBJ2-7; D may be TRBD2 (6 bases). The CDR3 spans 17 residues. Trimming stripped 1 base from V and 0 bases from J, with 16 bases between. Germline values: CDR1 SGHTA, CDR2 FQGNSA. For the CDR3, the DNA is TGTGCCAGCAGCTTAGTTTGGGGAGCGGGCAGCTCCTACGAGCAGTACTTC. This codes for CASSLVWGAGSSYEQYF.

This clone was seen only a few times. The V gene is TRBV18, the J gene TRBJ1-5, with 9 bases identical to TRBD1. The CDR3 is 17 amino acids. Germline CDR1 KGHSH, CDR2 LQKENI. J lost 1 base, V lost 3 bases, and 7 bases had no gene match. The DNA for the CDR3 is TGTGCCAGCTCACCGGGACAGGGACGCTTAAGCAATCAGCCCCAGCATTTT. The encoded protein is CASSPGQGRLSNQPQHF.

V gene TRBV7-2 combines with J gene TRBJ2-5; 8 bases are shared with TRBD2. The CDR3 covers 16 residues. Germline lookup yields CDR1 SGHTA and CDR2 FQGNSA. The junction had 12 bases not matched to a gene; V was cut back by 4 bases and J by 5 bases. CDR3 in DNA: TGTGCCAGCAGCTCTTCACGTTCGCGGGGGGCTGAGACCCAGTACTTC. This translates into CASSSSRSRGAETQYF.

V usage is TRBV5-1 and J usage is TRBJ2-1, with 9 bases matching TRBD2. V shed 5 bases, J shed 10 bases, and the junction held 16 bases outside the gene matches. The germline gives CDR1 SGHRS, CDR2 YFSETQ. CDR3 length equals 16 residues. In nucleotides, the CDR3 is TGCGCCAGCAGTCCCTCTGCGGGAGGGCCTGGCGAGGAGCAGTTCTTC. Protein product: CASSPSAGGPGEEQFF. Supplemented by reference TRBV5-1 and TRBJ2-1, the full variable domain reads KAGVTQTPRYLIKTRGQQVTLSCSPISGHRSVSWYQQTPGQGLQFLFEYFSETQRNKGNFPGRFSGRQFSNSRSEMNVSTLELGDSALYLCASSPSAGGPGEEQFFGPGTRLTVL.

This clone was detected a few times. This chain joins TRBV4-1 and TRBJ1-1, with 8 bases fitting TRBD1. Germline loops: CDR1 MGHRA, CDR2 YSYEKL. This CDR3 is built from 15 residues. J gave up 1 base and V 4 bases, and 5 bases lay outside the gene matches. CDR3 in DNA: TGCGCCAGCAGCCGGCGGACAGGGAGGAACACTGAAGCTTTCTTT. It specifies CASSRRTGRNTEAFF.

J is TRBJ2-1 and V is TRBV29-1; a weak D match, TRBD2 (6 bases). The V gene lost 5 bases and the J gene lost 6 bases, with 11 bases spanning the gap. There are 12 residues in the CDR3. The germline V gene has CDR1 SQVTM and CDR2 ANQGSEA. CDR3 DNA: TGCAGCGTTCTATCCGGGGGCAATGAGCAGTTCTTC. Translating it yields CSVLSGGNEQFF.

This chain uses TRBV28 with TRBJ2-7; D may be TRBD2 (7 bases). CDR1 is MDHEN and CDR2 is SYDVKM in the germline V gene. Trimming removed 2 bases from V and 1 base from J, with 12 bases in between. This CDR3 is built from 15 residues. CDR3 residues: CASSLGGAPSYEQYF. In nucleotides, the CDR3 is TGTGCCAGCAGTTTAGGGGGGGCCCCATCCTACGAGCAGTACTTC.

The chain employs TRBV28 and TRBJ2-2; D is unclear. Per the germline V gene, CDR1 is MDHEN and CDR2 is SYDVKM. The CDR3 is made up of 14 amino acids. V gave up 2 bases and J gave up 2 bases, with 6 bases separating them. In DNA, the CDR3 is TGTGCCAGCAGTTTACTGTTAAACACCGGGGAGCTGTTTTTT. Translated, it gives CASSLLLNTGELFF.

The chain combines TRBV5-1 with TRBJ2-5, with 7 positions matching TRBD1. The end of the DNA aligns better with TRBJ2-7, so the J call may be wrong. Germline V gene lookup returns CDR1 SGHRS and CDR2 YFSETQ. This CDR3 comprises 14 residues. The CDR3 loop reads CASSLYRGNDEQYF. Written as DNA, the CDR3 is TGCGCCAGCAGCTTGTACAGGGGAAACGACGAGCAGTACTTC.

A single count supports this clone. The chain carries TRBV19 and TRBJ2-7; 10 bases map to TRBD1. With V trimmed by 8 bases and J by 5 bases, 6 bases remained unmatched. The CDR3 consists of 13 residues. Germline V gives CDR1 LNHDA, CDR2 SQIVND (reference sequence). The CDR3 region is CASGGQGPHEQYF. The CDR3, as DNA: TGTGCCAGTGGGGGACAGGGGCCCCACGAGCAGTACTTC.

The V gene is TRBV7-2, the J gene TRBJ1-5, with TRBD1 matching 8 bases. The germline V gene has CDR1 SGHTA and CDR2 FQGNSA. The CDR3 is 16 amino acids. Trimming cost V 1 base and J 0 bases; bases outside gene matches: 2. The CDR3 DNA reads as TGTGCCAGCAGCTTAGTGGGGACAGGTAGCAATCAGCCCCAGCATTTT. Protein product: CASSLVGTGSNQPQHF.